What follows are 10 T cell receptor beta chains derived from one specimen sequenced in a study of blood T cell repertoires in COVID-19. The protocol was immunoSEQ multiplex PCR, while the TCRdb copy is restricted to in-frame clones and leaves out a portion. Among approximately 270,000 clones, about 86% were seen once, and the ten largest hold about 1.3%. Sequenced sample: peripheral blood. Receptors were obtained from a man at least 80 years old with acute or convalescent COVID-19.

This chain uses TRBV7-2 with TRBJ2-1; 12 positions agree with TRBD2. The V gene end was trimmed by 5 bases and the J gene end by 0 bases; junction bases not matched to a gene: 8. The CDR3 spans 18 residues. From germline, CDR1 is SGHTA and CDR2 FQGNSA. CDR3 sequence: CASSPGLAGLSSYNEQFF. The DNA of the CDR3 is TGTGCCAGCAGCCCTGGACTAGCGGGGCTTAGCTCCTACAATGAGCAGTTCTTC.

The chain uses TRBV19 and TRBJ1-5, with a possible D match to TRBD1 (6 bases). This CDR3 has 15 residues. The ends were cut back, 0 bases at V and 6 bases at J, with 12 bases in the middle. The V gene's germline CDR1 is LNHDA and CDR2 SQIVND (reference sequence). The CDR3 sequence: CASSIDRGGFQPQHF. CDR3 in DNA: TGTGCCAGTAGTATAGATCGGGGGGGCTTTCAGCCCCAGCATTTT.

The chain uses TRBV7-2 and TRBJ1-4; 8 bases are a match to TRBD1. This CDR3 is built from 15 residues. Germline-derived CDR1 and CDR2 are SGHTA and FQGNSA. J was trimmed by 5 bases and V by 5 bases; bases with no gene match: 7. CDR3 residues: CASSANRGDNEKLFF. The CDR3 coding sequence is TGTGCCAGCAGCGCAAACAGGGGGGACAATGAAAAACTGTTTTTT. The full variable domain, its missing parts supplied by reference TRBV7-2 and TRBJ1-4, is GAGVSQSPSNKVTEKGKDVELRCDPISGHTALYWYRQSLGQGLEFLIYFQGNSAPDKSGLPSDRFSAERTGGSVSTLTIQRTQQEDSAVYLCASSANRGDNEKLFFGSGTQLSVL.

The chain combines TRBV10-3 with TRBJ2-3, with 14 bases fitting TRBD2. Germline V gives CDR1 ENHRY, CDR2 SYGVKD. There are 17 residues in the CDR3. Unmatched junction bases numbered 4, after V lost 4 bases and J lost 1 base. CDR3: CAISATSGRGGTDTQYF. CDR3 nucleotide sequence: TGTGCCATCAGTGCGACTAGCGGGAGGGGAGGCACAGATACGCAGTATTTT.

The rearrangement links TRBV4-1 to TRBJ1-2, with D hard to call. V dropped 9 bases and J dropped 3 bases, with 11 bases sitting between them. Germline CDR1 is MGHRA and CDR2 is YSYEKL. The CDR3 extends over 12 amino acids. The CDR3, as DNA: TGCGCCAGTACTAGTACAGACTATGGCTACACCTTC. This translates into CASTSTDYGYTF.

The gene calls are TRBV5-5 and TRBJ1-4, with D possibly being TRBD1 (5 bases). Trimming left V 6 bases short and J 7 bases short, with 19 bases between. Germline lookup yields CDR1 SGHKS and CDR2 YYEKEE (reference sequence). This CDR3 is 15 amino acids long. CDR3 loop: CASTLRGGVTEKLFF. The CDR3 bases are TGTGCCAGCACCCTACGTGGAGGGGTTACTGAAAAACTGTTTTTT.

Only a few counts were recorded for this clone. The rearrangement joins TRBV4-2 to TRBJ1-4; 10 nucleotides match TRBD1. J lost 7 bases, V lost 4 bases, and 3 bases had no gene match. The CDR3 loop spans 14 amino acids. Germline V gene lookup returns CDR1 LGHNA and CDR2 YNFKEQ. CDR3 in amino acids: CASSPGQGVEKLFF. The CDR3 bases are TGTGCCAGCAGCCCTGGACAGGGGGTTGAAAAACTGTTTTTT.

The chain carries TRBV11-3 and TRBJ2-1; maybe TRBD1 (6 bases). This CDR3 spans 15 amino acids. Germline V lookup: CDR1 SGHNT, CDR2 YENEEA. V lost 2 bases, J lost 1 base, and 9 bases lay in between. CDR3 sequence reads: CASSLNRASYNEQFF. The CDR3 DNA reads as TGTGCCAGCAGCTTAAACAGGGCGTCCTACAATGAGCAGTTCTTC. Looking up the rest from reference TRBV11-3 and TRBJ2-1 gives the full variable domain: EAGVVQSPRYKIIEKKQPVAFWCNPISGHNTLYWYLQNLGQGPELLIRYENEEAVDDSQLPKDRFSAERLKGVDSTLKIQPAELGDSAVYLCASSLNRASYNEQFFGPGTRLTVL.

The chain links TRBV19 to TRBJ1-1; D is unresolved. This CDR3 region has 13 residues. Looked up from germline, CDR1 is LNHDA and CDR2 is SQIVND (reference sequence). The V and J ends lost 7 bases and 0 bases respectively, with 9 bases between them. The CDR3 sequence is CASIQALNTEAFF. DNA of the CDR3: TGTGCCAGTATCCAAGCTTTGAACACTGAAGCTTTCTTT.

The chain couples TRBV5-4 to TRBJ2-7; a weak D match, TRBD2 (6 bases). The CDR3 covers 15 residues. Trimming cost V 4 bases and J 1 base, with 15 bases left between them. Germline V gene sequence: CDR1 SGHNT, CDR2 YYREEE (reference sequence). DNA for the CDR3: TGTGCCAGCAGCATGGACGGAGGGCCTTCCTACGAGCAGTACTTC. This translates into CASSMDGGPSYEQYF.